This T cell receptor beta chain stems from a study of T cell changes during pregnancy in multiple sclerosis. Profiling relied on immunoSEQ multiplex PCR, and the TCRdb table lists in-frame clones only, not all of them. The sample has more than 40,000 clones, approximately 91% seen once. CDR3 length: 13 amino acids. Looked up from germline, CDR1 is LNHDA and CDR2 is SQIVND (reference sequence). With 4 bases removed from V and 3 bases from J, the gap between germline ends came to 7 bases. This specimen was CD8+ T cells from peripheral blood mononuclear cells, taken after pregnancy. This TCR came from a female donor with multiple sclerosis, enrolled in a pregnancy study. The chain joins TRBV19 to TRBJ1-5; D is unresolved. The CDR3 DNA reads as TGTGCCAGTAGTAACAGTCTCAATCAGCCCCAGCATTTT. As protein: CASSNSLNQPQHF.